This T cell receptor beta chain was captured in a study of shared clonotypes between healthy human individuals. The assay used deep level. In replicate PCRs of sorted subsets, approximately 210 ng DNA, approximately 30,000 T cell genomes, was used. Only in-frame clones appear in the TCRdb table, and some are missing; sequencing was by immunoSEQ multiplex PCR. The table lists around 650,000 clones, approximately 96% of them singletons. The naive CD8 population came from CD45RO-negative cells selected for CCR7, without terminally differentiated effector memory CD45RA+ cells. The length of the CDR3 is 11 residues. Germline CDR1 and CDR2: ENHRY and SYGVKD. Trimming took 10 bases from V and 4 from J, leaving 8 bases between them.

Sequenced: naive CD8+ T cells sorted from blood. The rearrangement joins TRBV10-3 to TRBJ2-1; D ambiguous. The TCR was taken from a woman in her 30s in good health. The CDR3 sequence: CATAMYNEQFF. In DNA, the CDR3 is TGTGCCACCGCGATGTACAATGAGCAGTTCTTC.